This T cell receptor (beta chain) was profiled in a study of blood T cell repertoires in COVID-19. CDR3 length equals 14 residues. The germline gives CDR1 MGHRA, CDR2 YSYEKL. Trimming removed 1 base from V and 7 bases from J, with 12 bases in between. The method was immunoSEQ multiplex PCR; TCRdb's version includes in-frame clones alone and lacks a portion of them. The sample lists more than 95,000 clones, about 70% occurring once. This sequence originates from a man aged 80 or over with COVID-19, enrolled during active disease. V and J are TRBV4-1 and TRBJ2-3; D gene unclear. Sequencing input: peripheral blood. The CDR3 reads CASSQVTGTHTQYF. The CDR3 DNA is TGCGCCAGCAGCCAAGTAACCGGTACGCATACGCAGTATTTT.